The 12 T cell receptor beta chains in this list originate from one sample, sequenced in a study of T cell responses to AZD1222 COVID-19 vaccine. Only in-frame clones appear in the TCRdb table, and some are missing; sequencing was by immunoSEQ multiplex PCR. This sample has 150,000 to 200,000 clones; 85% to 95% occur once, and the top ten carry 0.64%. The specimen was peripheral blood, collected on day 0 of AZD1222 vaccination. These receptors originate from an adult in good health.

The V and J genes are TRBV30 and TRBJ1-2; the D is unclear. The CDR3 has 15 amino acids. Trimming removed 1 base from V and 5 bases from J, with 17 bases in between. Looked up from germline, CDR1 is GTSNPN and CDR2 is SVGIG (reference sequence). DNA of the CDR3: TGTGCCTGGAGTGCTGATCATGGAGGGAAGTATGGCTACACCTTC. Its translation: CAWSADHGGKYGYTF.

CDR3 DNA: TGTGCCAGCAGCTTTGATTTTAGCGGGGAGCTGTTTTTT. It encodes CASSFDFSGELFF. V and J are TRBV7-9 and TRBJ2-2; unclear D gene. The CDR3 totals 13 residues. V lost 3 bases, J lost 7 bases, and 9 bases lay in between. Per the germline V gene, CDR1 is SEHNR and CDR2 is FQNEAQ (reference sequence).

V gene TRBV19 combines with J gene TRBJ1-1, with D possibly being TRBD1 (6 bases). The V end lost 7 bases, the J end lost 1 base, and 13 bases lay between the germline ends. Germline CDR1 LNHDA, CDR2 SQIVND (reference sequence). This CDR3 has 14 amino acids. Written as DNA, the CDR3 is TGTGCCAGTAACAGGGCCCTCGGGAACACTGAAGCTTTCTTT. Protein: CASNRALGNTEAFF.

The chain uses TRBV14 and TRBJ1-1; perhaps TRBD1 as D (5 bases). The CDR3 length is 16 residues. CDR1 is SGHDN and CDR2 is FVKESK in the germline V gene. V was trimmed by 7 bases and J by 1 base, leaving 19 bases between them. The CDR3 coding sequence is TGTGCCAGCATTCCCCCTATACAGGTAAAGAACACTGAAGCTTTCTTT. Translation gives CASIPPIQVKNTEAFF.

The CDR3 loop reads CASSYDSGAKNIQYF. CDR3 DNA sequence: TGCGCCAGCAGCTACGACAGCGGAGCCAAAAACATTCAGTACTTC. The V call is TRBV5-1, the J call TRBJ2-4; tentatively, D is TRBD1 or TRBD2 (5 bases each). This CDR3 is built from 15 residues. V shed 3 bases and J shed 0 bases, with 10 bases lying between them. In germline, CDR1 is SGHRS, CDR2 YFSETQ.

The rearrangement joins TRBV5-1 to TRBJ1-1; no clear D gene. Germline V CDR1 and CDR2: SGHRS, YFSETQ. The CDR3 is 15 residues long. The V gene lost 0 bases and the J gene lost 0 bases, with 9 bases spanning the gap. The CDR3, as DNA: TGCGCCAGCAGCTTGGGGGTAAACCTGAACACTGAAGCTTTCTTT. It is translated as CASSLGVNLNTEAFF.

The chain combines TRBV15 with TRBJ2-7; the match to TRBD1 covers 10 bases. This CDR3 has 13 residues. Germline CDR1 LNHNV, CDR2 YYDKDF (reference sequence). V shed 8 bases and J 3 bases; nucleotides not matched to a gene: 4. The CDR3 sequence: CATGRTGGYEQYF. The DNA of the CDR3 is TGTGCCACCGGGCGGACAGGGGGCTACGAGCAGTACTTC.

The chain recombines TRBV27 with TRBJ1-5, with D perhaps TRBD1 (6 bases). This CDR3 comprises 16 residues. Trimming removed 2 bases from V and 0 bases from J, with 11 bases in between. Germline values: CDR1 MNHEY, CDR2 SMNVEV (reference sequence). CDR3: CASSLNQGYSNQPQHF. In DNA, the CDR3 is TGTGCCAGCAGTTTAAACCAGGGGTATAGCAATCAGCCCCAGCATTTT.

This clone was counted once. The chain is built from TRBV28 and TRBJ1-1; possible D gene TRBD1, 6 bases. CDR1 and CDR2 from the germline V gene are MDHEN and SYDVKM. This CDR3 contains 15 residues. Trimming pared 8 bases from V and 4 bases from J, leaving 20 bases between. The CDR3 reads CASRTEGRGSTEAFF. CDR3 bases: TGTGCCAGCCGTACGGAGGGCAGGGGAAGCACTGAAGCTTTCTTT.

V is TRBV2 and J is TRBJ1-1; D is possibly TRBD1 (5 bases). Germline CDR1 reads SNHLY; CDR2 reads FYNNEI. Trimming cost V 5 bases and J 1 base, with 8 bases left between them. The CDR3 has 13 amino acids. DNA of the CDR3: TGTGCCAGCAGTCGCGGGACGAACACTGAAGCTTTCTTT. It specifies CASSRGTNTEAFF.

The chain employs TRBV5-4 and TRBJ2-7; TRBD2 matches 11 bases. This CDR3 comprises 17 residues. Germline loops: CDR1 SGHNT, CDR2 YYREEE (reference sequence). V trimming: 0 bases; J trimming: 9 bases; junction bases outside the gene matches: 14. CDR3 loop: CASSLDKGTSGTGRQYF. The DNA of the CDR3 is TGTGCCAGCAGCTTGGATAAAGGGACTAGCGGAACGGGGAGGCAGTACTTC. Full variable domain (missing parts from reference TRBV5-4 and TRBJ2-7): ETGVTQSPTHLIKTRGQQVTLRCSSQSGHNTVSWYQQALGQGPQFIFQYYREEENGRGNFPPRFSGLQFPNYSSELNVNALELDDSALYLCASSLDKGTSGTGRQYFGPGTRLTVT.

The chain couples TRBV18 to TRBJ2-5, with D possibly being TRBD1 (6 bases). Germline loops: CDR1 KGHSH, CDR2 LQKENI. The CDR3 contains 13 residues. V was pared by 3 bases and J by 2 bases, with 7 bases between. DNA for the CDR3: TGTGCCAGCTCACCGGACAGTCAAGAGACCCAGTACTTC. Translated: CASSPDSQETQYF.